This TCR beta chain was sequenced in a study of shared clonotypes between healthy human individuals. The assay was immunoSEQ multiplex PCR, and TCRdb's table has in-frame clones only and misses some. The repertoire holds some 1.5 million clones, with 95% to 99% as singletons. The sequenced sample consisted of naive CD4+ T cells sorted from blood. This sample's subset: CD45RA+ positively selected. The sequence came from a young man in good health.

The CDR3 is CASSGPNYGYTF. DNA for the CDR3: TGTGCCAGTAGTGGGCCTAACTATGGCTACACCTTC. The gene calls are TRBV19 and TRBJ1-2; D remains unclear. V shed 5 bases and J shed 0 bases, with 4 bases lying between them. The CDR3 has 12 amino acids. Germline assignment: CDR1 LNHDA and CDR2 SQIVND (reference sequence).